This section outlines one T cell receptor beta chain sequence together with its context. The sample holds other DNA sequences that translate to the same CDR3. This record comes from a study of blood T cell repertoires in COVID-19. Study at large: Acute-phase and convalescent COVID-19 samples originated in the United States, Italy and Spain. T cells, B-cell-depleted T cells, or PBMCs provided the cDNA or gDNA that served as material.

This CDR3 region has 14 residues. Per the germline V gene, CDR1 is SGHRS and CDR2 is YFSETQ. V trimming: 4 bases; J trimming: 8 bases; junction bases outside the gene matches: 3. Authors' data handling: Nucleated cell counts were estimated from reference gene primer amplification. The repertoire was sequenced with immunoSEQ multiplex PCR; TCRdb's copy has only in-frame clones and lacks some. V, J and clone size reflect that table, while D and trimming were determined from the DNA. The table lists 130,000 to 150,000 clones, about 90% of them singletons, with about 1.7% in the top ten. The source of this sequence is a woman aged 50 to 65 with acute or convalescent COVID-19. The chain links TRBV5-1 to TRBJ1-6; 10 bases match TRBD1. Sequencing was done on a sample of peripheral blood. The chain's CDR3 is CASSPGTGDSPLHF. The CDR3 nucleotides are TGCGCCAGCAGCCCCGGGACAGGGGATTCACCCCTCCACTTT.